This T cell receptor beta chain derives from a study of blood T cell repertoires in COVID-19. Some clones are missing from TCRdb's copy, which holds only in-frame ones; the method was immunoSEQ multiplex PCR. The table lists tens of thousands of clones, roughly 80% of them singletons. The CDR3 contains 15 residues. CDR1 and CDR2 from the germline V gene are ENHRY and SYGVKD. Losses at the gene ends were 6 bases for V and 8 bases for J; bases not matched to a gene: 6. The sequence came from a woman of 80 years or more with acute or convalescent COVID-19. Material for sequencing was peripheral blood. The chain recombines TRBV10-3 with TRBJ2-1; 14 bases line up with TRBD2. CDR3 sequence: CAIRHGTSGSDEQFF. CDR3 DNA sequence: TGTGCCATCAGACATGGGACTAGCGGGAGTGATGAGCAGTTCTTC.